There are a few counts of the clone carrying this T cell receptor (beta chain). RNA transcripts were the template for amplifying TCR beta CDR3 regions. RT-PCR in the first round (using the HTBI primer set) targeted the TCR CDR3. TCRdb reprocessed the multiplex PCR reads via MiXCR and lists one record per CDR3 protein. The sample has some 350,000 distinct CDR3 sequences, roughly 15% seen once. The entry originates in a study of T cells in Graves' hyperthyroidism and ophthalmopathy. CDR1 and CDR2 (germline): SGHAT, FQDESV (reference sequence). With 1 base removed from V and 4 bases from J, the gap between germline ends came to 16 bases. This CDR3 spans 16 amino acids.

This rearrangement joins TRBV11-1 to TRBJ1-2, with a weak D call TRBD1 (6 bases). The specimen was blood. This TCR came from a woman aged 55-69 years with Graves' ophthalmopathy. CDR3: CASSLGAGDPSYGYTF. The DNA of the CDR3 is TGTGCCAGCAGCTTAGGGGCAGGGGATCCCTCCTATGGCTACACCTTC.